These 28 T cell receptor beta chains came from one sample sequenced in a study of blood T cells in healthy people across ages. The authors ran a second PCR of 7 to 11 cycles using a sample-barcoded 5' primer and a J-beta primer mix. MiXCR, applied by TCRdb to the 5' RACE reads, yields one record per CDR3 protein. The data hold around 970,000 distinct CDR3 sequences, with just over 50% observed a single time. Sequenced material: blood. Receptor source: a woman aged 60-70 years in good health.

This clonotype was recorded a few times. V gene TRBV20-1 combines with J gene TRBJ2-1; 9 positions agree with TRBD2. J lost 7 bases, V lost 5 bases, and 6 bases had no gene match. CDR1 is DFQATT, CDR2 SNEGSKA, per germline (reference sequence). This CDR3 is built from 13 residues. This CDR3 reads CSAQALAGNEQFF. In DNA, the CDR3 is TGCAGTGCTCAGGCGCTAGCGGGAAATGAGCAGTTCTTC.

The chain joins TRBV5-1 to TRBJ2-4; D may be TRBD1 or TRBD2 (5 bases each). The length of the CDR3 is 18 residues. V lost 4 bases, J lost 11 bases, and 31 bases lay in between. Germline V gene lookup returns CDR1 SGHRS and CDR2 YFSETQ. The CDR3 here is CASSEPGRAGAVSSVQYF. In DNA form, the CDR3 reads TGCGCCAGCAGCGAGCCGGGACGGGCGGGCGCCGTCTCATCCGTTCAGTACTTC.

This clonotype was observed a few times. The CDR3 nucleotides read TGCGCCAGCAGCCAGGGACTAGCGGGGTTAAACATTCAGTACTTC. Its protein is CASSQGLAGLNIQYF. V gene TRBV4-3 combines with J gene TRBJ2-5, with 13 bases aligning to TRBD2. TRBJ2-4 matches the DNA end more closely, so the J call is doubtful. CDR3 length: 15 amino acids. Germline CDR1 is LGHNA and CDR2 is YSLEER.

The chain recombines TRBV20-1 with TRBJ2-1; TRBD2 aligns across 13 bases. With 4 bases clipped from V and 10 bases from J, the junction kept 7 bases outside the gene matches. Germline V gene data show CDR1 as DFQATT and CDR2 as SNEGSKA (reference sequence). The CDR3 is 14 amino acids. CDR3 in DNA: TGCAGTGCTACGGGGACTAGCGGGATATCCGAGCAGTTCTTC. Translation gives CSATGTSGISEQFF.

This clonotype has a handful of counts. The chain is built from TRBV11-3 and TRBJ2-5; TRBD2 aligns across 11 bases. CDR3 size: 18 residues. The trim removed 1 base at V and 1 base at J, leaving 8 bases unmatched. Germline CDR1 reads SGHNT; CDR2 reads YENEEA. CDR3 in DNA: TGTGCCAGCAGCTTAGGTCGGACTAGCGGGCCCTTCCAAGAGACCCAGTACTTC. It encodes CASSLGRTSGPFQETQYF. The entire variable domain, with the rest obtained from reference TRBV11-3 and TRBJ2-5, is as follows: EAGVVQSPRYKIIEKKQPVAFWCNPISGHNTLYWYLQNLGQGPELLIRYENEEAVDDSQLPKDRFSAERLKGVDSTLKIQPAELGDSAVYLCASSLGRTSGPFQETQYFGPGTRLLVL.

This chain uses TRBV20-1 with TRBJ1-2; 7 positions agree with TRBD1. CDR3 length: 14 amino acids. Germline CDR1 and CDR2: DFQATT and SNEGSKA (reference sequence). The V gene end was trimmed by 1 base and the J gene end by 3 bases; junction bases not matched to a gene: 5. CDR3 loop: CSARGTGAYYGYTF. As DNA, the CDR3 is TGCAGTGCTAGAGGGACAGGAGCTTACTATGGCTACACCTTC.

The CDR3 DNA is TGTGCCAGCAGCTTAGCTCATACGTACCAAGAGACCCAGTACTTC. This translates into CASSLAHTYQETQYF. The rearrangement links TRBV7-2 to TRBJ2-5, with D unclear. Looked up from germline, CDR1 is SGHTA and CDR2 is FQGNSA. The CDR3 has 15 amino acids. V lost 0 bases to trimming and J lost 0 bases, with 8 bases between them.

The J gene is TRBJ1-5, the V gene TRBV24-1; D gene ambiguous. Per the germline V gene, CDR1 is KGHDR and CDR2 is SFDVKD. Trimming removed 1 base from V and 9 bases from J, with 6 bases in between. The length of the CDR3 is 12 residues. The CDR3 DNA sequence: TGTGCCACCAGTGATTTTCGGGGGCCCCAGCATTTT. Amino acid sequence: CATSDFRGPQHF.

The V and J genes are TRBV29-1 and TRBJ2-3; 8 nucleotides match TRBD2. Germline CDR1 reads SQVTM; CDR2 reads ANQGSEA. Trimming removed 7 bases from V and 6 bases from J; junction bases left unmatched: 6. This CDR3 has 12 residues. CDR3 in amino acids: CSAAGGWDTQYF. DNA for the CDR3: TGCAGCGCCGCGGGGGGCTGGGATACGCAGTATTTT.

The V and J genes are TRBV7-3 and TRBJ1-2; D gene ambiguous. The V gene lost 5 bases and the J gene lost 4 bases, with 14 bases spanning the gap. The CDR3 contains 14 residues. The germline gives CDR1 SGHTA, CDR2 FQGTGA. The DNA for the CDR3 is TGTGCCAGCAGCACAAAAGAATCACCCTATGGCTACACCTTC. Amino acids: CASSTKESPYGYTF.

The rearrangement uses TRBV29-1 and TRBJ2-1, with D tentatively TRBD1 or TRBD2 (6 bases each). Germline CDR1 reads SQVTM; CDR2 reads ANQGSEA. This CDR3 region has 12 residues. The CDR3: CGIRAGGLEQFF. As DNA, the CDR3 is TGCGGCATTAGGGCCGGGGGCCTTGAGCAGTTCTTC.

This clonotype was seen a few times. The chain recombines TRBV20-1 with TRBJ2-1; 12 bases agree with TRBD2. Per germline, CDR1 DFQATT and CDR2 SNEGSKA (reference sequence). The CDR3 runs to 16 residues. V lost 6 bases to trimming and J lost 7 bases; unmatched junction nucleotides: 13. Here the CDR3 reads CSAPLAGGSLGNEQFF. The CDR3 region has the DNA TGCAGTGCCCCGCTAGCGGGAGGGTCCCTAGGGAATGAGCAGTTCTTC.

This clonotype came up a few times. The chain couples TRBV27 to TRBJ2-1, with 14 bases identical to TRBD2. With 6 bases clipped from V and 9 bases from J, the junction kept 4 bases outside the gene matches. Germline CDR1 MNHEY, CDR2 SMNVEV (reference sequence). The CDR3 has 14 residues. The CDR3 protein is CASRRGTSGSEQFF. The CDR3, as DNA: TGTGCCAGCAGGAGGGGGACTAGCGGGAGTGAGCAGTTCTTC.

The V and J genes are TRBV28 and TRBJ2-7; D call uncertain. V was clipped by 3 bases and J by 3 bases, with 15 bases between them. The length of the CDR3 is 15 residues. Germline lookup yields CDR1 MDHEN and CDR2 SYDVKM. CDR3: CASSFLLDYNYEQYF. CDR3 sequence (DNA): TGTGCCAGCAGTTTTCTACTCGATTACAACTACGAGCAGTACTTC.

The table lists this clonotype with a few counts. This rearrangement joins TRBV7-8 to TRBJ2-3; D is uncertain. The V gene lost 3 bases and the J gene lost 5 bases, with 6 bases spanning the gap. CDR1 and CDR2 from the germline V gene are SGHVS and FQNEAQ. This CDR3 contains 12 residues. CDR3 in amino acids: CASSFVGDTQYF. CDR3 nucleotides: TGTGCCAGCAGCTTTGTGGGAGATACGCAGTATTTT.

The chain joins TRBV12-3 or TRBV12-4 to TRBJ2-2; tentative D call: TRBD1 (6 bases). This CDR3 is built from 15 residues. V dropped 4 bases and J dropped 5 bases, with 14 bases sitting between them. The CDR3 region has the DNA TGTGCCAGCAGTTCTTACGACAGGCGGACCGGGGAGCTGTTTTTT. Its translation: CASSSYDRRTGELFF.

This clonotype occurred once. The chain carries TRBV20-1 and TRBJ2-7; 12 bases align to TRBD2. V lost 7 bases to trimming and J lost 6 bases; unmatched junction nucleotides: 7. Germline V CDR1 and CDR2: DFQATT, SNEGSKA (reference sequence). This CDR3 spans 13 amino acids. CDR3 protein: CSGPTSGSAEQYF. For the CDR3, the DNA is TGCAGTGGACCGACTAGCGGGAGTGCCGAGCAGTACTTC.

The table lists this clonotype with a few counts. The chain links TRBV3-1 to TRBJ1-2, with D possibly TRBD1 on 5 matching bases. The CDR3 contains 15 residues. The V gene's germline CDR1 is LGHDT and CDR2 YNNKEL (reference sequence). Trimming left V 4 bases short and J 2 bases short, with 14 bases between. CDR3 residues: CASSPRGSGNYGYTF. The CDR3 coding sequence is TGTGCCAGCAGCCCACGGGGGTCAGGGAACTATGGCTACACCTTC.

This chain joins TRBV20-1 and TRBJ2-4; D is undetermined. Judging by the DNA end, TRBJ2-7 fits better; the J call may be wrong. CDR1 and CDR2 (germline): DFQATT, SNEGSKA (reference sequence). This CDR3 has 15 residues. The CDR3 sequence: CSARDPLERVYEQYF. The CDR3 DNA sequence: TGCAGTGCTAGAGATCCCCTAGAAAGGGTCTACGAGCAGTACTTC.

This chain connects TRBV7-9 to TRBJ2-5; 8 bases match TRBD1. Near its end, the DNA agrees better with TRBJ2-7, so the J call may be wrong. The length of the CDR3 is 13 residues. The germline V gene encodes CDR1 SEHNR and CDR2 FQNEAQ (reference sequence). The CDR3 DNA reads TGTGCCAGCAGCGACAGGGGCGCCGACGAGCAGTACTTC. Translation gives CASSDRGADEQYF.

The sample holds a few counts of this clonotype. This chain joins TRBV27 and TRBJ2-4; TRBD1 aligns across 8 bases. Germline CDR1 and CDR2: MNHEY and SMNVEV (reference sequence). The CDR3 loop spans 14 amino acids. The ends lost 11 bases at V and 0 bases at J; junction bases unmatched: 6. The CDR3 region is CASRTGLAKNIQYF. CDR3 sequence (DNA): TGTGCCTCCAGGACAGGGCTAGCCAAAAACATTCAGTACTTC.

The V and J genes are TRBV20-1 and TRBJ1-4; no reliable D call. This CDR3 comprises 16 residues. The germline CDR1 and CDR2 sequences are DFQATT and SNEGSKA (reference sequence). V lost 3 bases, J lost 1 base, and 15 bases lay in between. CDR3 protein: CSARSSFRGTNEKLFF. For the CDR3, the DNA is TGCAGTGCTAGGAGCTCTTTCCGGGGAACTAATGAAAAACTGTTTTTT.

The chain couples TRBV28 to TRBJ2-3; 8 nucleotides match TRBD2. The CDR3 has 16 amino acids. In germline, CDR1 is MDHEN, CDR2 SYDVKM. V lost 7 bases to trimming and J lost 5 bases; unmatched junction nucleotides: 14. CDR3 residues: CASTSAAGGGGDTQYF. CDR3 nucleotide sequence: TGTGCCAGCACCTCGGCGGCGGGAGGAGGGGGAGATACGCAGTATTTT.

This chain uses TRBV30 with TRBJ2-5, with TRBD2 identical over 7 bases. This CDR3 comprises 13 residues. Looked up from germline, CDR1 is GTSNPN and CDR2 is SVGIG (reference sequence). Trimming at V came to 4 bases and at J to 4 bases, leaving 6 bases not matched to a gene. The DNA for the CDR3 is TGTGCCTGGAACGGGGGAGGGTTAGAGACCCAGTACTTC. Translating it yields CAWNGGGLETQYF.

This clonotype was seen more than once but under ten times. The rearrangement uses TRBV24-1 and TRBJ2-7; TRBD2 matches at 7 bases. This CDR3 has 13 amino acids. CDR1 is KGHDR, CDR2 SFDVKD, per germline. V dropped 5 bases and J dropped 3; count of bases not matched to a gene: 3. The CDR3 sequence is CATSVGDYYEQYF. CDR3 coding DNA: TGTGCCACCAGTGTGGGGGACTACTACGAGCAGTACTTC.

The rearrangement uses TRBV6-6 and TRBJ2-1, with 9 bases that match TRBD1. This CDR3 has 12 amino acids. V gave up 6 bases and J gave up 8 bases; unmatched junction bases: 2. In germline, CDR1 is MNHNY, CDR2 SVGAGI (reference sequence). The chain's CDR3 is CASRGQGYEQFF. CDR3 coding DNA: TGTGCCAGCAGGGGACAGGGCTATGAGCAGTTCTTC.

The chain uses TRBV4-2 and TRBJ2-3, with D tentatively TRBD2 (6 bases). The CDR3 runs to 16 residues. V lost 0 bases to trimming and J lost 2 bases, with 12 bases between them. Germline CDR1 is LGHNA and CDR2 is YNFKEQ. CDR3 DNA: TGTGCCAGCAGCCAAGATGGAGGGGTCCCCACAGATACGCAGTATTTT. It codes for CASSQDGGVPTDTQYF.

V and J are TRBV3-1 and TRBJ1-2, with TRBD1 identical over 8 bases. CDR1 and CDR2 from the germline V gene are LGHDT and YNNKEL (reference sequence). V shed 5 bases and J 0 bases; nucleotides not matched to a gene: 5. CDR3 length equals 15 residues. CDR3 in amino acids: CASSTRQGTNYGYTF. The DNA for the CDR3 is TGTGCCAGCAGCACCCGACAGGGGACTAACTATGGCTACACCTTC.